The source of this TCR beta chain is a study of blood T cell repertoires in COVID-19. Background on the study: The study drew acute and convalescent COVID-19 samples from the United States, Italy and Spain. PBMCs, B-cell-depleted T cells, or T cells provided the cDNA or gDNA that made up the material.

V dropped 2 bases and J dropped 0 bases, with 17 bases sitting between them. The CDR3 sequence is 19 residues long. Germline values: CDR1 LGHNA, CDR2 YNFKEQ. Per the study methods: Amplification with reference gene primers provided the estimates of nucleated cell counts. The method was immunoSEQ multiplex PCR; TCRdb's version includes in-frame clones alone and lacks a portion of them. Clonal size and the V and J genes are those of that table, whereas D and trimming came from the DNA. The table has about 140,000 clones, roughly four fifths seen once. The sequence came from a woman aged 80 or over with acute or convalescent COVID-19. This chain links TRBV4-2 with TRBJ1-6; no firm D call. The specimen sequenced was peripheral blood. The CDR3 bases are TGTGCCAGCAGCCAATCCTCGAGCCGGTTGTACTCCTATAATTCACCCCTCCACTTT. It translates to CASSQSSSRLYSYNSPLHF.